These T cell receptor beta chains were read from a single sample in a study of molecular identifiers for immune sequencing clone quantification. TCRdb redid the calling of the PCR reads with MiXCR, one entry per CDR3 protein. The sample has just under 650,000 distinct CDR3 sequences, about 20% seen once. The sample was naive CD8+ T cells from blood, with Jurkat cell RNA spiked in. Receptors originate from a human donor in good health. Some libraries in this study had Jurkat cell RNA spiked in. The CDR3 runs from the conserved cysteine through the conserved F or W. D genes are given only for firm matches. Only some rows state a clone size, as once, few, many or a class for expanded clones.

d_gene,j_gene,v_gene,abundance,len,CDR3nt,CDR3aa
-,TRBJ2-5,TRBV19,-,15,TGTGCCAGTAGTATATCCTCCCAGGGGGGAGAGACCCAGTACTTC,CASSISSQGGETQYF
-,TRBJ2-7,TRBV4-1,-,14,TGCGCCAGCAGCCAAGAGGACGGTGTGGACGAGCAGTACTTC,CASSQEDGVDEQYF
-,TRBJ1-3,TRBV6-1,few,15,TGTGCCAGCAGTACCGCCGGGAGGGGACGGAACACCATATATTTT,CASSTAGRGRNTIYF
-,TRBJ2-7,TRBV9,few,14,TGTGCCAGCAGCTCCCACGGCGAAGGGTGGGAGCAGTACTTC,CASSSHGEGWEQYF
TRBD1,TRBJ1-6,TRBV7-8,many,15,TGTGCCAGCAGCTTCGTGGACAGGGGAAGTTCACCCCTCCACTTT,CASSFVDRGSSPLHF
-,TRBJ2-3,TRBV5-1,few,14,TGCGCCAGCAGCTTGGAACTTAGCACAGATACGCAGTATTTT,CASSLELSTDTQYF
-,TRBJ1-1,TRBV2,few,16,TGTGCCAGCAGTGAAACTCCGAGATACAAGAACACTGAAGCTTTCTTT,CASSETPRYKNTEAFF
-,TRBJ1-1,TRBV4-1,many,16,TGCGCCAGCAGCCAAATAGGAGGGGCCTTGAACACTGAAGCTTTCTTT,CASSQIGGALNTEAFF
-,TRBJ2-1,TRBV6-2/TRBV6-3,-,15,TGTGCCACCCGATCTGCGGCAATCTCCTACAATGAGCAGTTCTTC,CATRSAAISYNEQFF
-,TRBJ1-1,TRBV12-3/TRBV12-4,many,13,TGTGCCAGCAGTTTGCAGGGCCGAGATGAAGCTTTCTTT,CASSLQGRDEAFF
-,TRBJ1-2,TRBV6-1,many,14,TGTGCCAGCAGGATGACGGACAGAGTCTATGGCTACACCTTC,CASRMTDRVYGYTF
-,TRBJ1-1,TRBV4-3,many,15,TGCGCCAGCAGCCAAGATAGGGACATGGTAACTGAAGCTTTCTTT,CASSQDRDMVTEAFF
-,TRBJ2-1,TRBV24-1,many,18,TGTGCCACCAGTGATCGACGCCCAGGGGTGAGCTCCTACAATGAGCAGTTCTTC,CATSDRRPGVSSYNEQFF
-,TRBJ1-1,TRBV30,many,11,TGTGCCTGGAACCCGAACACTGAAGCTTTCTTT,CAWNPNTEAFF
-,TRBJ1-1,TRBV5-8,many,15,TGTGCCAGCAGCTTGTCGGCAGGCTACAACACTGAAGCTTTCTTT,CASSLSAGYNTEAFF
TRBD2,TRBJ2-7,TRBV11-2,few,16,TGTGCCAGCAGCCCCCCCCTGGGGCGGGAGGCAAACGAGCAGTACTTC,CASSPPLGREANEQYF
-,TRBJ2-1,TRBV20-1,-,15,TGCAGTGCTAGAGACATGGCAGGAGGGGGGTATGAGCAGTTCTTC,CSARDMAGGGYEQFF
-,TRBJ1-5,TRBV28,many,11,TGTGCCAGCAGTCCCGATCAGCCCCAGCATTTT,CASSPDQPQHF
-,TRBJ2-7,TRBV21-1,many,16,TGTGCCAGCAGCAAAGTATTGGGACTGACCCCTTACGAGCAGTACTTC,CASSKVLGLTPYEQYF
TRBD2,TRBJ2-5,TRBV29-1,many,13,TGCAGCGGACGGCTAGCGGGAGTGGAGACCCAGTACTTC,CSGRLAGVETQYF
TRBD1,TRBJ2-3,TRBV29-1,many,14,TGCAGCGTTGTACGGGACAGGGACACAGATACGCAGTATTTT,CSVVRDRDTDTQYF
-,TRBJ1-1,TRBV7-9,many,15,TGTGCCAGCAGCCCCACGCGGGGGAATACGCCTGAAGCTTTCTTT,CASSPTRGNTPEAFF
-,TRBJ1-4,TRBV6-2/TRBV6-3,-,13,TGTGCCAGCGGCCGGGGAAAATATGAAAAACTGTTTTTT,CASGRGKYEKLFF
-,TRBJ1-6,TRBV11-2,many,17,TGTGCCAGCAGCTTCGCACCCTCTGTCTCCTATAATTCACCCCTCCACTTT,CASSFAPSVSYNSPLHF
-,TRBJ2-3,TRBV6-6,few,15,TGTGCCAGCAGTTACGGCCGGGAGCGGGTAGATACGCAGTATTTT,CASSYGRERVDTQYF
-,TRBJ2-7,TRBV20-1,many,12,TGCAGTGCTCGGCGAGCCTCCTACGAGCAGTACTTC,CSARRASYEQYF
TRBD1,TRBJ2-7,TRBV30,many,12,TGTGCCTGGGGGACAGGCCCCTACGAGCAGTACTTC,CAWGTGPYEQYF
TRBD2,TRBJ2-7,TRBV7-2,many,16,TGTGCCAGCAGCCCCCAGGGAGGGGCGGGGGCCTACGAGCAGTACTTC,CASSPQGGAGAYEQYF
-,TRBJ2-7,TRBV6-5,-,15,TGTGCCAGCAGTTACGGTGGCAGGGCGATCGACGAGCAGTACTTC,CASSYGGRAIDEQYF
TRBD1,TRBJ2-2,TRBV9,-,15,TGTGCCAGCAGCTCCGGACAGGCACGCACCGGGGAGCTGTTTTTT,CASSSGQARTGELFF
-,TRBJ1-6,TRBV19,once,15,TGTGCCAGTAGCTCCGGGTGGGGGACGGATTCACCCCTCCACTTT,CASSSGWGTDSPLHF
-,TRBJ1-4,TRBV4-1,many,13,TGCGCCAGCAGCCAAGCTTCGGGGGAAAAACTGTTTTTT,CASSQASGEKLFF
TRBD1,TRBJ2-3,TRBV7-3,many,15,TGTGCCAGCAGCCTTGGACAGGGGTTGGAAGATACGCAGTATTTT,CASSLGQGLEDTQYF
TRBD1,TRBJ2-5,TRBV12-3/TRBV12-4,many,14,TGTGCCAGCAGTTCCCGGACAGGGAGGGAGACCCAGTACTTC,CASSSRTGRETQYF
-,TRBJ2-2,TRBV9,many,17,TGTGCCAGCAGCCACCCGTCCACCCATGCGAACACCGGGGAGCTGTTTTTT,CASSHPSTHANTGELFF
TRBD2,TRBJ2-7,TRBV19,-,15,TGTGCCAGTAGTCCCCAGGCTAGCGGCTCCTACGAGCAGTACTTC,CASSPQASGSYEQYF
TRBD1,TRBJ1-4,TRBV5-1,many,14,TGCGCCAGCGCGGACAGGGGAACTAATGAAAAACTGTTTTTT,CASADRGTNEKLFF
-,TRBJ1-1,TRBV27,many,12,TGTGCCAGCAGTTTCCCGGGGCAGCAAGCTTTCTTT,CASSFPGQQAFF
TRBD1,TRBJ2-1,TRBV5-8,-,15,TGTGCCAGCAGCTTGGGACAGGGCCACTACAATGAGCAGTTCTTC,CASSLGQGHYNEQFF
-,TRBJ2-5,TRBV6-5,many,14,TGTGCCAGCAGTTACTCGGCGGCCCAAGAGACCCAGTACTTC,CASSYSAAQETQYF
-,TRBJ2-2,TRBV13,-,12,TGTACCAGCAGCTGGCCTGCCGGGGAGCTGTTTTTT,CTSSWPAGELFF
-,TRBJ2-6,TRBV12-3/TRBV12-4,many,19,TGTGCCAGCAGTTTAGATCTGCAGATCCCTTACTCTGGGGCCAACGTCCTGACTTTC,CASSLDLQIPYSGANVLTF
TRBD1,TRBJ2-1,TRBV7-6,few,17,TGTGCCAGCAGCTCATTCGACCGGGACAGGGCGGGCAATGAGCAGTTCTTC,CASSSFDRDRAGNEQFF
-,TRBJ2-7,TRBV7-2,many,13,TGTGCCAGCAGCTTAGGAGTATGGGGCGAGCAGTACTTC,CASSLGVWGEQYF
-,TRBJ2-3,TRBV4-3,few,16,TGCGCCAGCAGCCAAGATGGAGGACCGATCACAGATACGCAGTATTTT,CASSQDGGPITDTQYF
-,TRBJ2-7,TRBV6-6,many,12,TGTGCCAGCAGTGTGATCGTCTACGAGCAGTACTTC,CASSVIVYEQYF
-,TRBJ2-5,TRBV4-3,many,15,TGCGCCAGCAGCCAAGATCTTACAGGCAAGGAGACCCAGTACTTC,CASSQDLTGKETQYF
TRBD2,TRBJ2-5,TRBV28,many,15,TGTGCCAGCCAGCGGGGACTAGCGGGCCAAGAGACCCAGTACTTC,CASQRGLAGQETQYF
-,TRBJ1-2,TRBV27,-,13,TGTGCCAGCAGTTTAAGGGTATCCTCTGGCTACACCTTC,CASSLRVSSGYTF
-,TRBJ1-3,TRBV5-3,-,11,TGTGCCAGCAGCCGAGATAGCACCATATATTTT,CASSRDSTIYF
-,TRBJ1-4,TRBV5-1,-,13,TGCGCCAGCAGCATGGAGCTTAGTGAAAAACTGTTTTTT,CASSMELSEKLFF
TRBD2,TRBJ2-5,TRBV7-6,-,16,TGTGCCAGCAGCCACCCTAGCGGGATGCAGAAGGAGATCCAGTACTTC,CASSHPSGMQKEIQYF
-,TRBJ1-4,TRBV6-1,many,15,TGTGCCAGCAGTGAAGGAACAGGGATAAGAGAAAAACTGTTTTTT,CASSEGTGIREKLFF
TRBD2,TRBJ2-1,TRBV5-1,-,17,TGCGCCAGCAGCTTCGGGACTAGCGGGGGGGCTGTCAATGAGCAGTTCTTC,CASSFGTSGGAVNEQFF
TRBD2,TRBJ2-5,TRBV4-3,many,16,TGCGCCAGCAGCCAAGCACTAGCGGGGGTGTCTGAGACCCAGTACTTC,CASSQALAGVSETQYF
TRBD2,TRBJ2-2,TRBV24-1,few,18,TGTGCCACCAGTGACTGGACTAGCGGGACCTCGAACACCGGGGAGCTGTTTTTT,CATSDWTSGTSNTGELFF
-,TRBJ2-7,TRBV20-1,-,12,TGCAGTGCTAGCGGGTTGGGCCCCGAGCAGTACTTC,CSASGLGPEQYF
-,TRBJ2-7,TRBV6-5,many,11,TGTGCCAGCAGTGGGGGCCACGAGCAGTACTTC,CASSGGHEQYF
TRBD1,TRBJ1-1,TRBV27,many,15,TGTGCCAGCAGTCCCGACAGGGGTCATAACACTGAAGCTTTCTTT,CASSPDRGHNTEAFF